This TCR beta chain originates from a study of blood T cell repertoires in COVID-19 (dated by TCRdb to about 2020). Context from the whole study: The collaborator samples originated in the United States, Italy and Spain and spanned the acute and convalescent phases of COVID-19. The prospective study material was composed of cDNA or gDNA derived from T cells, B-cell-depleted T cells, or PBMCs. Deeply sampled blood TCRbeta repertoires from subjects exposed to, actively infected with, or recovered from COVID-19 were included in the dataset. The repertoires were released in a freely available public database meant as a resource for research on the immune response to SARS-CoV-2. The samples were drawn from two sources: the first 160 participants of the ongoing ImmuneRACE study, and fewer than 1,500 subjects contributed by 6 global collaborators. A de-identified subject ID, COVID-19 status, age in years and sex were almost always included in the sample metadata. Where available, HLA class I and class II types were obtained from metadata supplied by the sample provider rather than from assay-based typing. Study-wide findings and limitations: Clinical and demographic metadata were provided uncurated, with the amount varying by source and participant.

This clone was seen a few times. Its recognized antigen is unknown. The input lacks base qualities; no much larger clone sits a single base away. CDR1 MGHRA and CDR2 YSYEKL are derived from the germline V gene. The CDR3 measures 15 amino acids from cysteine to phenylalanine. Only the CDR3 part of the read is kept: 45 bases, read in frame from the first base. V is reduced by 1 base and J by 1 base, leaving a spacing of 10 bases between them. TCRbeta CDR3 regions were amplified from genomic DNA using the immunoSEQ Assay, a bias-controlled multiplex PCR. On the study's bioinformatics: Within the assay, amplification of reference gene primers was used to estimate how many nucleated cells each sample contained. To quantify the absolute abundance of each unique TCRbeta CDR3 rearrangement, sequence reads were collapsed and filtered. For each sample, productive Simpson clonality was calculated by taking the square root of Simpson's diversity index across productive rearrangements. TCRdb retrieved this table from immuneACCESS and kept in-frame rearrangements only. Not all clones are present; in checked studies, unresolved V genes account for under half, and no reason is known for the remainder. V and J calls and clone size are copied from that table; D and trimming were computed from the DNA. The sample profile shows some 500,000 clones; about 88% of them were found once. Clones ranked in the top ten supply 7.8% of the sample.

In Seattle, one collaborating source enrolled patients while the infection was active and tracked those patients longitudinally over the course of disease. Whole blood was collected in K2EDTA tubes by collaborating institutions according to the institutions' own protocols. For TCRbeta analysis, collaborators shipped samples in one of three forms: frozen whole blood, isolated PBMCs, or DNA extracted from either of those sample types. Rearrangement joined TRBV4-1 to TRBJ1-1; 6 matching bases give a weak D call of TRBD1. Sequencing was done on a sample of peripheral blood. The receptor's source is a woman aged 50 to 60 with COVID-19, enrolled during active disease. The nucleotide sequence reads as follows: TGCGCCAGCAGCCAAGGATTGACAGGGAACACTGAAGCTTTCTTT. Translated, this is CASSQGLTGNTEAFF.